This is a list of T cell receptor beta chains from one sample in a study of response to subunit inactivated influenza vaccine. MiXCR, run by TCRdb on the RT-PCR reads, gives a single entry per CDR3 protein. The sample records roughly 570,000 distinct CDR3 sequences, around 15% being singletons. Specimen: PBMCs from blood, collected 11 to 12 days after vaccination. These TCRs come from a man aged 50 or older who received an inactivated influenza vaccine. Each CDR3 is given with its conserved first and last residue. Each record gives: J gene, V gene, D gene, clone size, CDR3 protein, CDR3 DNA. The D gene is left open where the match is weak. A clone size is listed for some rows: how often the clone was seen (once, few, many), or a class if it is expanded.

>TRBJ2-1|TRBV12-3/TRBV12-4|TRBD1|.
CASRAAGTGNNEQFF
TGTGCCAGCAGGGCTGCCGGGACAGGAAACAATGAGCAGTTCTTC
>TRBJ1-1|TRBV11-2|.|few
CASSLEPGQHEAFF
TGTGCCAGCAGCTTAGAGCCGGGTCAGCATGAAGCTTTCTTT
>TRBJ1-2|TRBV6-7|.|few
CASSMTSTYGYTF
TGTGCCAGCAGTATGACCAGCACCTATGGCTACACCTTC
>TRBJ2-7|TRBV12-3/TRBV12-4|.|.
CASSFPRGESRWSYEQYF
TGTGCCAGCAGTTTCCCCCGCGGGGAGTCCCGGTGGTCCTACGAGCAGTACTTC
>TRBJ2-1|TRBV20-1|TRBD2|many
CSAKPGLAPSGEQFF
TGCAGTGCTAAACCGGGACTAGCGCCTTCGGGGGAGCAGTTCTTC
>TRBJ2-7|TRBV5-6|TRBD2|.
CASSLAALAGNVYEQYF
TGTGCCAGCAGCTTGGCAGCGCTAGCGGGGAATGTTTACGAGCAGTACTTC
>TRBJ2-5|TRBV10-3|.|few
CAIRTNQETQYF
TGTGCCATCAGAACGAACCAAGAGACCCAGTACTTC
>TRBJ1-1|TRBV4-1|TRBD1|few
CASSGQGGWNTEAFF
TGCGCCAGCAGCGGACAGGGCGGGTGGAACACTGAAGCTTTCTTT
>TRBJ1-5|TRBV29-1|.|.
CSVRASDSNQPQHF
TGCAGCGTCCGGGCTTCTGATAGCAATCAGCCCCAGCATTTT
>TRBJ2-1|TRBV24-1|.|.
CATRRGEDNEQFF
TGTGCCACCAGGCGCGGGGAAGACAATGAGCAGTTCTTC
>TRBJ2-1|TRBV11-3|TRBD2|.
CASSLSGTNGANEQFF
TGTGCCAGCAGCTTATCGGGGACTAATGGGGCCAATGAGCAGTTCTTC
>TRBJ2-6|TRBV7-9|.|.
CASGGAGANVLTF
TGTGCCAGCGGGGGAGCTGGGGCCAACGTCCTGACTTTC
>TRBJ1-1|TRBV30|TRBD1|.
CAWTPGAGGMPEAFF
TGTGCCTGGACCCCTGGGGCAGGGGGTATGCCTGAAGCTTTCTTT
>TRBJ2-1|TRBV7-9|.|.
CASSPPDIYSYNEQFF
TGTGCCAGCAGCCCCCCGGATATCTACTCCTACAATGAGCAGTTCTTC
>TRBJ2-1|TRBV12-3/TRBV12-4|TRBD2|.
CASSASGGANNEQFF
TGTGCCAGCAGTGCTAGCGGGGGGGCAAACAATGAGCAGTTCTTC
>TRBJ2-7|TRBV25-1|TRBD1|many
CASSETLRTGVYEQYF
TGTGCCAGCAGTGAGACGTTGCGGACAGGGGTCTACGAGCAGTACTTC
>TRBJ2-2|TRBV18|TRBD1|once
CASSPSTGSVETGELFF
TGTGCCAGCTCACCCTCGACAGGGTCCGTGGAGACCGGGGAGCTGTTTTTT
>TRBJ2-7|TRBV5-1|TRBD1|many
CASSFTGGNEQYF
TGCGCCAGCAGCTTCACAGGGGGCAACGAGCAGTACTTC
>TRBJ1-6|TRBV6-2/TRBV6-3|.|.
CASSREAYNSPLHF
TGTGCCAGCAGCCGGGAAGCTTATAATTCACCCCTCCACTTT
>TRBJ2-7|TRBV5-1|TRBD2|.
CASSLGDTPSGVSYEQYF
TGCGCCAGCAGCTTGGGGGATACTCCTAGCGGGGTCTCCTACGAGCAGTACTTC
>TRBJ2-7|TRBV7-9|.|.
CASSFGQFYEQYF
TGTGCCAGCAGCTTTGGACAGTTCTACGAGCAGTACTTC
>TRBJ1-2|TRBV29-1|.|few
CSVEYGGLANYGYTF
TGCAGCGTTGAGTACGGGGGGTTAGCTAACTATGGCTACACCTTC
>TRBJ2-7|TRBV20-1|TRBD2|many
CSARVGLAGSYEQYF
TGCAGTGCTAGAGTCGGACTAGCGGGCTCCTACGAGCAGTACTTC
>TRBJ1-2|TRBV20-1|.|.
CSAIRDFPYGYTF
TGCAGTGCTATCAGGGACTTCCCTTATGGCTACACCTTC
>TRBJ1-5|TRBV7-9|.|.
CASSPGTQQPQHF
TGTGCCAGCAGCCCCGGGACACAACAGCCCCAGCATTTT
>TRBJ2-7|TRBV7-9|.|many
CASSFSGEAYEQYF
TGTGCCAGCAGCTTCTCGGGGGAGGCCTACGAGCAGTACTTC
>TRBJ1-5|TRBV29-1|TRBD1|.
CSAIGTGGNQPQHF
TGCAGCGCCATAGGGACAGGGGGCAATCAGCCCCAGCATTTT
>TRBJ2-5|TRBV5-4|.|.
CASSLNPGPQETQYF
TGTGCCAGCAGCTTGAACCCGGGGCCCCAAGAGACCCAGTACTTC
>TRBJ1-1|TRBV18|TRBD1|few
CASSPGTVGEAFF
TGTGCCAGCTCACCTGGGACAGTCGGGGAAGCTTTCTTT